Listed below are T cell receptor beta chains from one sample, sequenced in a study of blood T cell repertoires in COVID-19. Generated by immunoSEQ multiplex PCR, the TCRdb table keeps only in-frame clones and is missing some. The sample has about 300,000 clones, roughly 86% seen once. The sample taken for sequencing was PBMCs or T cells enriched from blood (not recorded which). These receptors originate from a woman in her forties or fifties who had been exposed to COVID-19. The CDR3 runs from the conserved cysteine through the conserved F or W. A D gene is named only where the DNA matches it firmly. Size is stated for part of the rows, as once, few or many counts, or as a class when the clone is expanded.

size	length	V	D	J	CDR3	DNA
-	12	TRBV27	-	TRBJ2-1	CASSPRWGQQFF	TGTGCCAGCAGTCCTCGGTGGGGCCAGCAGTTCTTC
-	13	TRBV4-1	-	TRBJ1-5	CASSQEGGGPQHF	TGCGCCAGCAGCCAAGAAGGAGGTGGGCCCCAGCATTTT
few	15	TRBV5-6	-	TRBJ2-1	CASSFQVNSYNEQFF	TGTGCCAGCAGCTTTCAGGTGAACTCCTACAATGAGCAGTTCTTC
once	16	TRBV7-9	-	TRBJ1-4	CASSPEVTYRNEKLFF	TGTGCCAGCAGCCCGGAGGTGACATATCGGAATGAAAAACTGTTTTTT
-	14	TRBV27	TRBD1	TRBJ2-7	CASRTGTGPYEQYF	TGTGCCAGCAGGACCGGGACAGGGCCCTACGAGCAGTACTTC
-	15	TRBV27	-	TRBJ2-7	CASSHGAATSYEQYF	TGTGCCAGCAGTCATGGGGCTGCAACGTCCTACGAGCAGTACTTC
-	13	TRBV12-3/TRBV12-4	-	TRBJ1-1	CASSFSGTNEAFF	TGTGCCAGCAGTTTTTCCGGGACAAACGAAGCTTTCTTT
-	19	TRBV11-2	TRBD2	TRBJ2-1	CASSSPTGLAGGSYNEQFF	TGTGCCAGCAGCTCCCCTACGGGACTAGCGGGGGGTTCCTACAATGAGCAGTTCTTC
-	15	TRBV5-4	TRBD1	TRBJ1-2	CASTRLGDREGGYTF	TGTGCCAGCACGCGCTTGGGGGACAGGGAAGGTGGCTACACCTTC
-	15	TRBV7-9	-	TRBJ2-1	CASRPAGTPYNEQFF	TGTGCCAGCAGGCCGGCGGGCACACCCTACAATGAGCAGTTCTTC
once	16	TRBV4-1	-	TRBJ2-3	CASSQEVSGITDTQYF	TGCGCCAGCAGCCAAGAAGTTAGCGGAATCACAGATACGCAGTATTTT
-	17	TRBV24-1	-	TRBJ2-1	CATSDLKQARYYNEQFF	TGTGCCACCAGTGACCTCAAACAGGCTCGATATTACAATGAGCAGTTCTTC
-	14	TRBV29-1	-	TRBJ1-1	CSATNRVGYTEAFF	TGCAGCGCCACAAACAGGGTAGGTTACACTGAAGCTTTCTTT
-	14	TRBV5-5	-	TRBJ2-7	CASSLSRSPYEQYF	TGTGCCAGCAGCTTGTCACGGAGTCCCTACGAGCAGTACTTC
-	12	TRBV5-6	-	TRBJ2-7	CASSLTGYEQYF	TGTGCCAGCAGCTTAACAGGCTACGAGCAGTACTTC
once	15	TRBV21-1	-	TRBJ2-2	CASSKGQPETGELFF	TGTGCCAGCAGCAAGGGACAGCCAGAGACCGGGGAGCTGTTTTTT
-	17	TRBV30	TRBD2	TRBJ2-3	CAWTLPESGGLTDTQYF	TGTGCCTGGACACTCCCTGAGAGCGGGGGGTTGACAGATACGCAGTATTTT
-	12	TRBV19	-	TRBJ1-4	CASRKGGEKLFF	TGTGCCAGCCGGAAAGGCGGTGAAAAACTGTTTTTT
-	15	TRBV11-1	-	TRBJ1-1	CASSFRPGQNTEAFF	TGTGCCAGCAGCTTCCGACCGGGTCAGAACACTGAAGCTTTCTTT
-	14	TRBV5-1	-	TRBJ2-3	CASSIGGPTDTQYF	TGCGCCAGCAGCATAGGGGGTCCCACAGATACGCAGTATTTT
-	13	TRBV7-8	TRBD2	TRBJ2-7	CASSSSGGGEQYF	TGTGCCAGCAGCTCCTCGGGGGGTGGCGAGCAGTACTTC
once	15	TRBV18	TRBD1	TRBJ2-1	CASSPTGALYNEQFF	TGTGCCAGCTCACCCACAGGGGCCCTCTACAATGAGCAGTTCTTC
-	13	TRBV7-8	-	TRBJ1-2	CASSPATNYGYTF	TGTGCCAGCAGCCCTGCAACAAACTATGGCTACACCTTC
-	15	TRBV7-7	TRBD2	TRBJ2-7	CASSSWAGRVHEQYF	TGTGCTAGCAGCTCCTGGGCGGGGAGGGTCCACGAGCAGTACTTC
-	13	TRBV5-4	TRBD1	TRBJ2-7	CASSLVQGGEQYF	TGTGCCAGCAGCTTGGTACAGGGGGGCGAGCAGTACTTC
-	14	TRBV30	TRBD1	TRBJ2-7	CAWTPGTGVHEQYF	TGTGCCTGGACCCCCGGGACAGGGGTTCACGAGCAGTACTTC
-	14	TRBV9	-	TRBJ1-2	CASIGGLLNYGYTF	TGTGCCAGCATCGGGGGGCTTCTTAACTATGGCTACACCTTC
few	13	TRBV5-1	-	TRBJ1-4	CASRRGSNEKLFF	TGCGCCAGCCGGCGGGGTTCTAATGAAAAACTGTTTTTT
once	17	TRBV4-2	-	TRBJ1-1	CASSQDLGAGGNTEAFF	TGTGCCAGCAGCCAAGATCTTGGGGCAGGTGGGAACACTGAAGCTTTCTTT
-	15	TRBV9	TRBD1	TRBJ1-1	CASSVANRGDTEAFF	TGTGCCAGCAGCGTAGCGAACAGGGGGGACACTGAAGCTTTCTTT
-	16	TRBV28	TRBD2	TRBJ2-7	CASSSMILAGVNEQYF	TGTGCCAGCAGCTCAATGATACTAGCGGGGGTTAACGAGCAGTACTTC
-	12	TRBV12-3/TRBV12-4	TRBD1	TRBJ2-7	CATGRGQYEQYF	TGTGCCACCGGCAGGGGGCAGTACGAGCAGTACTTC
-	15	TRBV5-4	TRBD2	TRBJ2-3	CASSLGLAASDTQYF	TGTGCCAGCAGCCTCGGACTAGCGGCCTCAGATACGCAGTATTTT
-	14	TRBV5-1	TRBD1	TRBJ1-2	CASSLDPGQPGYTF	TGCGCCAGCAGCTTGGACCCGGGACAGCCCGGCTACACCTTC
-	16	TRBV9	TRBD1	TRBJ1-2	CASSPGVGQGDYGYTF	TGTGCCAGCAGCCCTGGGGTAGGACAGGGGGACTATGGCTACACCTTC
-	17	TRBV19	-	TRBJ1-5	CASSIRGDTYSNQPQHF	TGTGCCAGTAGTATACGGGGGGACACGTATAGCAATCAGCCCCAGCATTTT
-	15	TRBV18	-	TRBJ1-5	CASSPRDGSNQPQHF	TGTGCCAGCTCACCGCGGGACGGGAGCAATCAGCCCCAGCATTTT
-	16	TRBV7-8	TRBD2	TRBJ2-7	CASSLGLAGGRLEQYF	TGTGCCAGCAGCCTCGGACTAGCGGGGGGACGACTCGAGCAGTACTTC
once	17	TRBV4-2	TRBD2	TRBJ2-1	CASSRGSASGGMNEQFF	TGTGCCAGCAGCCGTGGGTCGGCTAGCGGGGGAATGAATGAGCAGTTCTTC
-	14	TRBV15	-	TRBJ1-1	CATSSSFMNTEAFF	TGTGCCACCAGCAGTAGTTTCATGAACACTGAAGCTTTCTTT
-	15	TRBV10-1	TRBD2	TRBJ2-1	CAKQCGGAGYNEQFF	TGCGCCAAACAGTGCGGGGGGGCCGGCTACAATGAGCAGTTCTTC
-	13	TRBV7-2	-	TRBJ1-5	CASTPGNNQPQHF	TGTGCCAGCACCCCAGGCAACAATCAGCCCCAGCATTTT
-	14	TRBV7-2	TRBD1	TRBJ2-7	CASSPGTGSYEQYF	TGTGCCAGCAGCCCCGGGACAGGATCCTACGAGCAGTACTTC
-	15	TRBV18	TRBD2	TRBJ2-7	CASSPGTTSSYEQYF	TGTGCCAGCTCACCAGGGACTACGTCGTCCTACGAGCAGTACTTC
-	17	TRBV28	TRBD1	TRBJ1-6	CASSLRTGSSYNSPLHF	TGTGCCAGCAGTCTAAGGACAGGGAGCTCCTATAATTCACCCCTCCACTTT
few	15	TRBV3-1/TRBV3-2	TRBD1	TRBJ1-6	CASSRQTGGRSPLHF	TGTGCCAGCAGCCGCCAAACAGGGGGTCGGTCACCCCTCCACTTT
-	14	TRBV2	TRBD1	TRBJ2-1	CASSTRTGGFEQFF	TGTGCCAGCAGTACCCGGACAGGGGGCTTTGAGCAGTTCTTC
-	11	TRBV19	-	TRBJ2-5	CASIRNVTQYF	TGTGCCAGTATCAGGAACGTGACCCAGTACTTC
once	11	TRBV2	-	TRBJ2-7	CASSQDYEQYF	TGTGCCAGCAGCCAGGACTACGAGCAGTACTTC
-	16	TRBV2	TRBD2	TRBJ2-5	CASSVPGLAGVETQYF	TGTGCCAGTAGTGTTCCGGGACTAGCGGGGGTTGAGACCCAGTACTTC